The 3 T cell receptor beta chains below were found in one sample sequenced in a study of T cells after yellow fever vaccination. TCRdb fed the 5' RACE reads into MiXCR, producing one record per CDR3 protein. The data contain roughly 310,000 distinct CDR3 sequences, about 8.7% of them singletons. The sample here was PBMCs, taken on the day of the first yellow fever vaccination. All receptors come from a man aged 18 to 29 who received the YFV17D yellow fever vaccine.

The sample holds a few counts of this clonotype. The chain combines TRBV9 with TRBJ2-3; D might be TRBD1 or TRBD2, each matching 5 bases. V lost 0 bases and J 1 base, leaving 18 bases between the germline ends. The V gene's germline CDR1 is SGDLS and CDR2 YYNGEE. CDR3 length: 18 residues. CDR3 sequence (DNA): TGTGCCAGCAGCGTAGAAATGGGCCCGGGGCAAGGCACAGATACGCAGTATTTT. Its translation is CASSVEMGPGQGTDTQYF.

This clonotype was picked up a small number of times. The chain recombines TRBV28 with TRBJ2-5; D possibly corresponds to TRBD1 (6 bases). CDR3 length: 16 amino acids. Per germline, CDR1 MDHEN and CDR2 SYDVKM. The germline V and J ends were trimmed by 5 bases and 3 bases, with 19 bases remaining between them. CDR3 region: CASSLATGMQKETQYF. The CDR3 DNA is TGTGCCAGCAGTCTTGCAACAGGGATGCAGAAAGAGACCCAGTACTTC.

This clonotype was seen many times. V is TRBV6-1 and J is TRBJ2-1, with TRBD2 matching 8 bases. Germline CDR1 MNHNS, CDR2 SASEGT. The ends lost 5 bases at V and 9 bases at J; junction bases unmatched: 6. The CDR3 covers 13 residues. The CDR3 DNA follows: TGTGCCAGCAGTAATAGCGGGGAGGTTGAGCAGTTCTTC. Its protein product is CASSNSGEVEQFF.